The T cell receptor (beta chain) under discussion was sequenced for a study of a mutant IDH1 vaccine in newly diagnosed glioma. Background on the study: With temozolomide cycles, or 4-6 weeks after radiotherapy alone, vaccination was started. Averaging roughly 40 years of age, treated patients were about 60% male and approximately 40% female. Earlier therapy was either radiotherapy, temozolomide, or both, and most got both. General study points: Pseudoprogression seemed unlinked to shifts in top peripheral T cell clonotypes.

V lost 2 bases and J lost 3, with 10 bases in between. CDR3 length: 15 residues. The germline CDR1 and CDR2 sequences are MNHEY and SVGAGI. Turning to this clone: The target antigen is unknown.

As to time point: week 23, last vaccination. Vaccinated patients received 300 ug of mutant IDH1 20-mer peptide per dose, with topical imiquimod. The method was immunoSEQ multiplex PCR; TCRdb's version includes in-frame clones alone and lacks a portion of them. The sample holds approximately 57,000 clones, roughly three quarters seen once. The specimen comprised PBMCs, sampled from a glioma patient whose treatment included an IDH1 peptide vaccine. The gene calls are TRBV6-5 and TRBJ1-4; D remains ambiguous. This receptor was obtained from a woman aged 40 to 50 with glioma. Some clones in this sample may be carry-over from other donors' samples. CDR3 DNA: TGTGCCAGCAGTTACGACAATAGGGCTAATGAAAAACTGTTTTTT. It codes for CASSYDNRANEKLFF.